The 27 T cell receptor beta chains in this list originate from one sample, sequenced in a study of CD8+CD57+ T cells in acquired aplastic anemia. Genomic DNA constituted the template upon which TCR beta VDJ and CDR3 profiling was performed. TCRdb fed the reads into MiXCR, producing one record per CDR3 protein. The table has about 190,000 distinct CDR3 sequences, approximately 49% seen once; the top ten hold roughly 15%. Sequences were obtained from sorted CD4+, CD8+, or CD8+CD57+ T cells (not recorded which) from PBMCs. The source is a human donor in good health, serving as a control.

The gene calls are TRBV7-6 and TRBJ2-5; TRBD1 matches 8 bases. The J segment lost 13 bases and the V segment lost 3 bases, leaving 10 bases of the junction unmatched. The CDR3 runs to 13 residues. The germline V gene encodes CDR1 SGHVS and CDR2 FNYEAQ. CDR3 in amino acids: CASSFAGGVAPYF. For the CDR3, the DNA is TGTGCCAGCAGCTTCGCAGGGGGCGTAGCCCCGTACTTC.

The V gene is TRBV7-2, the J gene TRBJ2-1; either TRBD1 or TRBD2 may supply D (7 bases each). Germline CDR1 SGHTA, CDR2 FQGNSA. CDR3 size: 16 residues. The V and J ends lost 5 bases and 8 bases respectively, with 22 bases between them. The CDR3 DNA is TGTGCCAGCAGCCTCCAGACTAGCAGGGGGTCCGATGAGCAGTTCTTC. Its translation: CASSLQTSRGSDEQFF.

This chain connects TRBV9 to TRBJ2-2; D not certain. With 3 bases removed from V and 7 bases from J, the gap between germline ends came to 10 bases. The CDR3 runs to 13 residues. CDR1 is SGDLS and CDR2 is YYNGEE in the germline V gene. CDR3 coding DNA: TGTGCCAGCAGCGGAACAATGGGCGGGGAGCTGTTTTTT. Translation: CASSGTMGGELFF.

The V call is TRBV10-3, the J call TRBJ2-7, with 10 bases fitting TRBD1. There are 16 residues in the CDR3. J lost 0 bases, V lost 3 bases, and 5 bases had no gene match. The germline V gene encodes CDR1 ENHRY and CDR2 SYGVKD. The CDR3 DNA is TGTGCCATCAGTGACCCCGGGACAGGGGTCTCCTACGAGCAGTACTTC. Translation: CAISDPGTGVSYEQYF.

The CDR3 bases are TGTGCCACCAGTGTTCACAGGGGTATAAGCAATCAGCCCCAGCATTTT. Translation gives CATSVHRGISNQPQHF. V is TRBV24-1 and J is TRBJ1-5, with 7 bases lining up with TRBD1. Germline CDR1 reads KGHDR; CDR2 reads SFDVKD. The ends lost 5 bases at V and 1 base at J; junction bases unmatched: 7. The CDR3 has 16 amino acids.

This clonotype was seen at least ten times. CDR3 amino acids: CASSPRQGRVETQYF. DNA for the CDR3: TGTGCCAGCAGTCCCCGGCAGGGGCGAGTCGAGACCCAGTACTTC. The genes are TRBV12-3 or TRBV12-4 and TRBJ2-5; the D gene is possibly TRBD1 (6 bases). The CDR3 spans 15 residues. The V gene lost 5 bases and the J gene lost 5 bases, with 18 bases spanning the gap.

This sequence joins TRBV2 and TRBJ2-3; 12 positions agree with TRBD1. This CDR3 spans 15 amino acids. The V and J ends lost 5 bases and 8 bases, in that order; junction bases with no gene match: 8. Germline CDR1 reads SNHLY; CDR2 reads FYNNEI. The CDR3: CASSNTGTGGFTQYF. The CDR3 DNA reads as TGTGCCAGCAGTAACACCGGGACAGGGGGCTTTACGCAGTATTTT. The full variable domain, rest sourced from reference TRBV2 and TRBJ2-3, is EPEVTQTPSHQVTQMGQEVILRCVPISNHLYFYWYRQILGQKVEFLVSFYNNEISEKSEIFDDQFSVERPDGSNFTLKIRSTKLEDSAMYFCASSNTGTGGFTQYFGPGTRLTVL.

This clonotype appeared many times. This chain joins TRBV7-8 and TRBJ1-5; D unclear. Germline assignment: CDR1 SGHVS and CDR2 FQNEAQ. The CDR3 length is 13 residues. With 3 bases removed from V and 5 bases from J, the gap between germline ends came to 8 bases. DNA for the CDR3: TGTGCCAGCAGCTTCAAGAAAGATCAGCCCCAGCATTTT. It translates to CASSFKKDQPQHF.

At least ten counts were recorded for this clonotype. The V gene is TRBV20-1, the J gene TRBJ1-1, with D unclear. Germline V gene data show CDR1 as DFQATT and CDR2 as SNEGSKA (reference sequence). Trimming removed 3 bases from V and 2 bases from J, with 13 bases in between. The CDR3 sequence is 14 residues long. The CDR3 loop reads CSARSPWPNTEAFF. The CDR3 bases are TGCAGTGCTAGGTCACCCTGGCCTAACACTGAAGCTTTCTTT.

This clonotype was observed at least ten times. The chain links TRBV29-1 to TRBJ2-7, with TRBD1 identical over 9 bases. The CDR3 spans 14 residues. Germline CDR1 is SQVTM and CDR2 is ANQGSEA. J gave up 3 bases and V 6 bases, and 9 bases lay outside the gene matches. The CDR3 reads CSVAGTGIFYEQYF. The CDR3, as DNA: TGCAGCGTGGCCGGGACAGGGATCTTCTACGAGCAGTACTTC.

The chain is built from TRBV2 and TRBJ1-2, with TRBD1 matching 9 bases. CDR3 length: 15 residues. J lost 1 base, V lost 6 bases, and 6 bases had no gene match. Germline V gene lookup returns CDR1 SNHLY and CDR2 FYNNEI. The chain's CDR3 is CASSSRQGDNYGYTF. The CDR3, as DNA: TGTGCCAGCAGCTCACGACAGGGGGATAACTATGGCTACACCTTC.

The chain carries TRBV25-1 and TRBJ1-6; D gene uncertain. The CDR3 loop spans 14 amino acids. Trimming removed 5 bases from V and 9 bases from J, with 14 bases in between. CDR1 and CDR2 from the germline V gene are MGHDK and SYGVNS. Here the CDR3 reads CASSIDGLPSPLHF. CDR3 coding DNA: TGTGCCAGCAGTATCGACGGCCTTCCTTCACCCCTCCACTTT.

This clonotype was seen more than once but under ten times. The rearrangement joins TRBV2 to TRBJ1-2; D is uncertain. The CDR3 is 11 amino acids. Trimming took off 7 bases at V and 4 bases at J, with 7 bases between the two ends. Germline CDR1 is SNHLY and CDR2 is FYNNEI. CDR3 in DNA: TGTGCCAGCACCGACTTCTATGGCTACACCTTC. Translated: CASTDFYGYTF.

The gene calls are TRBV29-1 and TRBJ2-7; D is uncertain. The CDR3 runs to 11 residues. Trimming took 4 bases from V and 1 from J, leaving 5 bases between them. Germline V gene lookup returns CDR1 SQVTM and CDR2 ANQGSEA. The CDR3 loop reads CSVGISYEQYF. CDR3 sequence (DNA): TGCAGCGTTGGGATTTCCTACGAGCAGTACTTC.

This clonotype has a count of ten or more. This chain uses TRBV12-3 or TRBV12-4 with TRBJ2-7; D may correspond to TRBD1 or TRBD2 (6 bases each). V was shortened by 5 bases and J by 3 bases, with 20 bases between the two germline ends. The CDR3 is made up of 16 amino acids. The CDR3 is CASSPGQLPRGYEQYF. The CDR3 DNA reads as TGTGCCAGCAGTCCCGGACAGCTCCCGCGGGGCTACGAGCAGTACTTC.

This clonotype has just a few counts. The chain joins TRBV2 to TRBJ1-2; D might be TRBD1 (5 bases). This CDR3 comprises 15 residues. In germline, CDR1 is SNHLY, CDR2 FYNNEI. The V and J ends lost 7 bases and 5 bases respectively, with 20 bases between them. The CDR3 protein is CASIEGFWEGYGYTF. Here the CDR3 DNA reads TGTGCCAGCATCGAGGGGTTCTGGGAGGGTTATGGCTACACCTTC.

The sample holds many counts of this clonotype. The V call is TRBV7-8, the J call TRBJ2-3; D possibly uses TRBD1 or TRBD2 (6 bases each). This CDR3 has 15 residues. Germline lookup yields CDR1 SGHVS and CDR2 FQNEAQ. Trimming left V 1 base short and J 3 bases short, with 11 bases between. DNA for the CDR3: TGTGCCAGCAGCTTAGGGGGGGCGCCGACAGATACGCAGTATTTT. Its protein product is CASSLGGAPTDTQYF.

In this sample, this clonotype turned up many times. The chain carries TRBV7-2 and TRBJ2-5; D remains unclear. The CDR3 consists of 14 residues. Germline values: CDR1 SGHTA, CDR2 FQGNSA. Trimming removed 3 bases from V and 5 bases from J, with 13 bases in between. CDR3 in amino acids: CASSFALESETQYF. The CDR3 coding sequence is TGTGCCAGCAGCTTTGCCCTGGAGTCCGAGACCCAGTACTTC.

The chain combines TRBV7-2 with TRBJ2-7; 8 bases align to TRBD2. This CDR3 region has 15 residues. The J segment lost 6 bases and the V segment lost 4 bases, leaving 11 bases of the junction unmatched. Looked up from germline, CDR1 is SGHTA and CDR2 is FQGNSA. The CDR3 nucleotides are TGTGCCAGCAGCTCCGGGGGGGCATCCCCTCGCGAGCAGTACTTC. Encoded protein: CASSSGGASPREQYF.

The chain has TRBV29-1 and TRBJ1-1, with D possibly being TRBD1 (6 bases). CDR1 is SQVTM and CDR2 is ANQGSEA in the germline V gene. Trimming took 4 bases from V and 1 from J, leaving 10 bases between them. The CDR3 is made up of 13 amino acids. The CDR3 sequence is CSVAGRGNTEAFF. CDR3 DNA: TGCAGCGTTGCCGGCAGGGGGAACACTGAAGCTTTCTTT.

This clonotype was detected only once. V usage is TRBV2 and J usage is TRBJ2-1, with a possible D match to TRBD2 (5 bases). The CDR3 totals 14 residues. Trimming pared 6 bases from V and 3 bases from J, leaving 12 bases between. Germline V gene sequence: CDR1 SNHLY, CDR2 FYNNEI. CDR3 nucleotide sequence: TGTGCCAGCAGCGAAACCCGGGGCTACAATGAGCAGTTCTTC. It translates to CASSETRGYNEQFF.

CDR3 nucleotide sequence: TGTGCCAGCAGTGAACCTGGGGTGGGCTATGGCTACACCTTC. Amino acids: CASSEPGVGYGYTF. The rearrangement uses TRBV25-1 and TRBJ1-2; D unclear. The CDR3 contains 14 residues. CDR1 and CDR2 (germline): MGHDK, SYGVNS. The ends were cut back, 2 bases at V and 4 bases at J, with 11 bases in the middle.

This clonotype was detected only a few times. The chain is built from TRBV5-6 and TRBJ2-1; unclear D gene. V lost 8 bases and J 3 bases, leaving 12 bases between the germline ends. Germline V lookup: CDR1 SGHDT, CDR2 YYEEEE. The CDR3 extends over 13 amino acids. Written as DNA, the CDR3 is TGTGCCAGTAGCCTAGGGTTCTACAATGAGCAGTTCTTC. It is translated as CASSLGFYNEQFF.

This clonotype came up a few times. The chain has TRBV6-1 and TRBJ1-3; D is ambiguous. Trimming pared 3 bases from V and 0 bases from J, leaving 6 bases between. CDR3 length equals 14 residues. The V gene's germline CDR1 is MNHNS and CDR2 SASEGT. The CDR3 bases are TGTGCCAGCAGTGATCCGTTCTCTGGAAACACCATATATTTT. Protein sequence: CASSDPFSGNTIYF.

In this sample, this clonotype turned up many times. The CDR3 nucleotides are TGTGCCAGCAGCTTGGGACTAGCCTACGAGCAGTACTTC. Translated, it gives CASSLGLAYEQYF. The chain has TRBV7-9 and TRBJ2-7; 8 bases match TRBD2. The junction had 0 bases not matched to a gene; V was cut back by 3 bases and J by 2 bases. Germline CDR1 reads SEHNR; CDR2 reads FQNEAQ (reference sequence). The CDR3 contains 13 residues.

This clonotype showed up many times. The V and J genes are TRBV30 and TRBJ1-3; D remains ambiguous. The ends were cut back, 0 bases at V and 4 bases at J, with 7 bases in the middle. The CDR3 spans 13 residues. CDR1 and CDR2 (germline): GTSNPN, SVGIG (reference sequence). CDR3 in amino acids: CAWSVQGGNTIYF. The CDR3 DNA reads as TGTGCCTGGAGTGTACAAGGAGGAAACACCATATATTTT.

The chain employs TRBV7-9 and TRBJ1-2; D might be TRBD1 (6 bases). The germline CDR1 and CDR2 sequences are SEHNR and FQNEAQ (reference sequence). Trimming pared 4 bases from V and 6 bases from J, leaving 15 bases between. The CDR3 runs to 14 residues. Here the CDR3 reads CASSYNGQRNGYTF. The CDR3 coding sequence is TGTGCCAGCAGCTATAACGGACAGAGGAATGGCTACACCTTC.